These 10 T cell receptor beta chains share one sample of origin, sequenced in a study of OX40 agonist ivuxolimab in advanced cancers. TCRdb keeps only in-frame clones here, not all; method: immunoSEQ multiplex PCR. The sample includes more than 12,000 clones, just under 75% of them seen just once. The sequences come from CD4+ or CD8+ T cells sorted from blood, collected in a trial of the OX40 agonist ivuxolimab. These receptors all come from an adult with an advanced solid tumor such as melanoma, head and neck, liver or kidney cancer.

CDR3 DNA: TGTGCCAGCAGTACGACGGACACCGGGGAGCTGTTTTTT. Encoded protein: CASSTTDTGELFF. The rearrangement uses TRBV6-6 and TRBJ2-2; D gene unclear. Per the germline V gene, CDR1 is MNHNY and CDR2 is SVGAGI (reference sequence). The V gene lost 5 bases and the J gene lost 3 bases, with 7 bases spanning the gap. The CDR3 loop spans 13 amino acids.

This sequence joins TRBV28 and TRBJ2-7; D unclear. Trimming shortened V by 6 bases and J by 5 bases, and 11 bases separated the two germline ends. This CDR3 is 12 amino acids long. CDR1 is MDHEN, CDR2 SYDVKM, per germline. The CDR3 is CASRPTGDEQYF. In nucleotides, the CDR3 is TGTGCCAGCAGACCCACTGGTGACGAGCAGTACTTC.

The V call is TRBV28, the J call TRBJ1-5, with 8 bases aligning to TRBD1. Germline V gives CDR1 MDHEN, CDR2 SYDVKM. The V and J ends lost 10 bases and 2 bases, in that order; junction bases with no gene match: 22. The CDR3 is 19 amino acids. The CDR3 coding sequence is TGTGCCACCCAGTTTACCCAGGGGGCAGGTTTGTGGGGCAATCAGCCCCAGCATTTT. Amino acid sequence: CATQFTQGAGLWGNQPQHF.

The chain joins TRBV10-1 to TRBJ2-3; no definite D call. Germline-derived CDR1 and CDR2 are WNHNN and SYGVQD (reference sequence). This CDR3 comprises 14 residues. V was trimmed by 2 bases and J by 4 bases, leaving 10 bases between them. The CDR3 DNA follows: TGCGCCAGCAGTGAGAACCAGCGCGCAGATACGCAGTATTTT. This encodes CASSENQRADTQYF.

The genes are TRBV6-5 and TRBJ1-2; D remains unclear. CDR3 size: 14 residues. Trimming removed 2 bases at V and 5 bases at J, with 12 bases between. Germline CDR1 reads MNHEY; CDR2 reads SVGAGI. Here the CDR3 DNA reads TGTGCCAGCAGTTACGTCGCCAGCGAGTATGGCTACACCTTC. Translation gives CASSYVASEYGYTF.

The chain couples TRBV4-3 to TRBJ2-1, with 8 bases fitting TRBD2. The CDR3 totals 15 residues. Trimming removed 0 bases from V and 9 bases from J; junction bases left unmatched: 7. Germline V CDR1 and CDR2: LGHNA, YSLEER. As DNA, the CDR3 is TGCGCCAGCAGCCAAGACTCTCGGGAGGGCCTTGAGCAGTTCTTC. This codes for CASSQDSREGLEQFF.

The chain has TRBV4-1 and TRBJ2-5, with D unresolved. Germline V gene sequence: CDR1 MGHRA, CDR2 YSYEKL. The CDR3 sequence is 15 residues long. V gave up 0 bases and J gave up 2 bases, with 10 bases separating them. The CDR3 spells CASSQDGGSQETQYF. CDR3 DNA sequence: TGCGCCAGCAGCCAAGACGGCGGAAGTCAAGAGACCCAGTACTTC.

The J gene is TRBJ2-5, the V gene TRBV6-6; D may be TRBD1 (6 bases). Germline loops: CDR1 MNHNY, CDR2 SVGAGI (reference sequence). The CDR3 runs to 13 residues. The ends were cut back, 2 bases at V and 5 bases at J, with 9 bases in the middle. In DNA, the CDR3 is TGTGCCAGCAGTTACACAGGGCCGGAGACCCAGTACTTC. This sequence encodes CASSYTGPETQYF.

The chain couples TRBV19 to TRBJ2-3, with D possibly being TRBD2 (5 bases). The germline gives CDR1 LNHDA, CDR2 SQIVND (reference sequence). The V gene lost 6 bases and the J gene lost 2 bases, with 9 bases spanning the gap. The CDR3 spans 13 residues. CDR3 nucleotide sequence: TGTGCCAGTAGCATACTAGTCACAGATACGCAGTATTTT. It is translated as CASSILVTDTQYF.

V gene TRBV4-1 combines with J gene TRBJ2-1; 8 bases are a match to TRBD2. The junction had 10 bases not matched to a gene; V was cut back by 0 bases and J by 9 bases. The CDR3 loop spans 16 amino acids. Germline lookup yields CDR1 MGHRA and CDR2 YSYEKL. The CDR3 sequence is CASSQEGIAGLFEQFF. CDR3 sequence (DNA): TGCGCCAGCAGCCAAGAGGGCATAGCGGGGTTATTTGAGCAGTTCTTC.